This TCR beta chain was observed in a study of human T cells and chemical hapten exposure. Background on the study: Once 0.01% DPC had been applied to the upper back by patch test, readings were taken at 6 days.

This clonotype occurred many times. Noted time point: patch test 3, about 24 weeks after DPC sensitization. Treatment: therapeutic diphenylcyclopropenone sensitization with weekly scalp DPC. In germline, CDR1 is DFQATT, CDR2 SNEGSKA (reference sequence). Deletions cut 4 bases from V and 7 bases from J, with 19 bases between. The CDR3 loop spans 14 amino acids. TCRdb itself ran the RACE reads through MiXCR, one entry per CDR3 protein. The sample has roughly 89,000 distinct CDR3 sequences; approximately 11% are singletons. J is TRBJ2-5 and V is TRBV20-1; weak D call: TRBD1 (5 bases). This sequence was found in a young woman with alopecia areata. Some clones in this sample may be carry-over from other donors' samples. Sequencing was performed on whole blood, taken in connection with sensitization to the hapten diphenylcyclopropenone (DPC). CDR3 DNA: TGCAGTGCTACTCCAGGGCAGGCACTGGGGACCCAGTACTTC. It translates to CSATPGQALGTQYF.